Ten or more counts support the clone carrying this TCR beta chain. At one boundary the junction diverges from the germline segment, which might be a read error. Time point specified: patch test 3, about 24 weeks after DPC sensitization. Treatment reported: therapeutic diphenylcyclopropenone sensitization with weekly scalp DPC. Per germline, CDR1 DFQATT and CDR2 SNEGSKA (reference sequence). CDR3 length: 12 amino acids. TCRdb used MiXCR to reprocess the RACE reads, holding one entry per CDR3 protein. Of 150,000 to 200,000 distinct CDR3 sequences in the sample, approximately 24% were seen once. This sample was taken from a study of human T cells and chemical hapten exposure.

The origin of this receptor is a woman aged 40 to 49 with alopecia areata. Some clones in this sample may be carry-over from other donors' samples. The input for sequencing was whole blood, taken in connection with sensitization to the hapten diphenylcyclopropenone (DPC). The rearrangement links TRBV20-1 to TRBJ2-1, with D hard to call. CDR3 loop: CSARGRNNEQFF. In DNA form, the CDR3 reads TGCAGTGCCAGAGGACGGAACAATGAGCAGTTCTTC.